This T cell receptor (beta chain) is from a study of T cell responses to AZD1222 COVID-19 vaccine. The table came from immunoSEQ multiplex PCR; TCRdb's copy has only in-frame clones and leaves some out. Altogether some 130,000 clones are present, 85% being singletons, with the ten largest covering roughly 8.7%. Broader study findings: Per reports, nearly half of all spike-specific TCRs target regions that are unmutated in variants. White British donors predominated, females outnumbered males, and clonal diversity was possibly underestimated.

Concerning this clone: No antigen is known for it.

This CDR3 region has 14 residues. From germline, CDR1 is MRHNA and CDR2 SNTAGT. V shed 8 bases and J 4 bases; nucleotides not matched to a gene: 7. The TCR originated in an adult who received the MenACWY meningococcal vaccine as a control. The chain couples TRBV6-4 to TRBJ1-2; 10 bases map to TRBD1. The sequences come from peripheral blood, collected 28 days after the second dose of the MenACWY control vaccine. The CDR3, as DNA: TGTGCCAGCGGGACAGGGGTTGATCGCTATGGCTACACCTTC. It yields the protein CASGTGVDRYGYTF.